This entry lists 22 T cell receptor beta chains sequenced from one sample in a study of identifying expanded T cells in peripheral blood. The protocol was immunoSEQ multiplex PCR, while the TCRdb copy is restricted to in-frame clones and leaves out a portion. The sample lists tens of thousands of clones; approximately 81% were seen once. Specimen: blood. These receptors originate from a person aged 18 to 75 in good health.

This chain joins TRBV19 and TRBJ1-2; D is perhaps TRBD1 (5 bases). The CDR3 consists of 14 residues. V was pared by 3 bases and J by 6 bases, with 14 bases between. Germline CDR1 and CDR2: LNHDA and SQIVND (reference sequence). CDR3 protein: CASSIDRGRDGYTF. The CDR3 coding sequence is TGTGCCAGTAGTATTGATAGGGGTCGGGATGGCTACACCTTC.

The chain employs TRBV29-1 and TRBJ1-2, with D tentatively TRBD1 (5 bases). Trimming took off 3 bases at V and 2 bases at J, with 10 bases between the two ends. The V gene's germline CDR1 is SQVTM and CDR2 ANQGSEA. The CDR3 sequence is 13 residues long. The CDR3 DNA reads as TGCAGCGTTGATTGGGGCAGAAACTATGGCTACACCTTC. Protein sequence: CSVDWGRNYGYTF.

This sequence joins TRBV9 and TRBJ1-2; D might be TRBD1 (6 bases). The CDR3 loop spans 15 amino acids. CDR1 and CDR2 (germline): SGDLS, YYNGEE. Trimming took off 2 bases at V and 1 base at J, with 12 bases between the two ends. CDR3 sequence reads: CASSVGRGLNYGYTF. The CDR3 region has the DNA TGTGCCAGCAGCGTGGGTCGGGGGCTTAACTATGGCTACACCTTC.

The V call is TRBV7-9, the J call TRBJ2-7; 15 bases match TRBD2. The CDR3 has 17 amino acids. The J segment lost 4 bases and the V segment lost 5 bases, leaving 9 bases of the junction unmatched. Germline V gives CDR1 SEHNR, CDR2 FQNEAQ (reference sequence). CDR3 DNA sequence: TGTGCCAGCAGCGAAGGACTAGCGGGGGGGCTACTTTACGAGCAGTACTTC. It codes for CASSEGLAGGLLYEQYF.

This clone was picked up a small number of times. The genes are TRBV4-2 and TRBJ2-2; 8 positions agree with TRBD1. The trim removed 6 bases at V and 4 bases at J, leaving 10 bases unmatched. The V gene's germline CDR1 is LGHNA and CDR2 YNFKEQ. The CDR3 totals 16 residues. The chain's CDR3 is CASSRSLTGATGELFF. The CDR3 DNA sequence: TGTGCCAGCAGTCGAAGTCTGACAGGGGCCACCGGGGAGCTGTTTTTT.

The chain recombines TRBV5-6 with TRBJ1-2; D remains ambiguous. V lost 5 bases to trimming and J lost 12 bases, with 20 bases between them. The CDR3 is 13 residues long. Germline-derived CDR1 and CDR2 are SGHDT and YYEEEE. CDR3 in amino acids: CASRGRSGPRNTF. DNA of the CDR3: TGTGCCAGCAGGGGAAGATCAGGCCCTAGAAACACCTTC.

This chain joins TRBV5-1 and TRBJ1-1; 8 bases map to TRBD1. Germline V gene sequence: CDR1 SGHRS, CDR2 YFSETQ. With V trimmed by 4 bases and J by 1 base, 3 bases remained unmatched. The CDR3 is 14 residues long. The CDR3 DNA is TGCGCCAGCAGCCAGACAGGGGCGAACACTGAAGCTTTCTTT. The encoded protein is CASSQTGANTEAFF.

The chain links TRBV11-2 to TRBJ1-3; no clear D gene. Germline V gives CDR1 SGHAT, CDR2 FQNNGV. V gave up 1 base and J gave up 4 bases, with 2 bases separating them. The CDR3 runs to 12 residues. CDR3 bases: TGTGCCAGCAGCTTAGGGGGAAACACCATATATTTT. Amino acid sequence: CASSLGGNTIYF.

The chain carries TRBV2 and TRBJ2-3, with D unresolved. Germline V CDR1 and CDR2: SNHLY, FYNNEI. V lost 4 bases to trimming and J lost 4 bases, with 6 bases between them. This CDR3 spans 12 amino acids. This CDR3 reads CASSAGPDTQYF. The DNA of the CDR3 is TGTGCCAGCAGTGCGGGCCCAGATACGCAGTATTTT. Variable domain in full (rest from reference TRBV2 and TRBJ2-3): EPEVTQTPSHQVTQMGQEVILRCVPISNHLYFYWYRQILGQKVEFLVSFYNNEISEKSEIFDDQFSVERPDGSNFTLKIRSTKLEDSAMYFCASSAGPDTQYFGPGTRLTVL.

The chain links TRBV4-1 to TRBJ1-4; D perhaps matches TRBD1 (6 bases). Germline assignment: CDR1 MGHRA and CDR2 YSYEKL. The length of the CDR3 is 12 residues. V lost 1 base, J lost 11 bases, and 8 bases lay in between. The CDR3 sequence is CASSQGGAKLFF. In DNA form, the CDR3 reads TGCGCCAGCAGCCAAGGGGGGGCGAAACTGTTTTTT.

This clone was detected only once. The V and J genes are TRBV11-3 and TRBJ2-7; D possibly corresponds to TRBD1 (6 bases). The CDR3 loop spans 15 amino acids. Germline V CDR1 and CDR2: SGHNT, YENEEA. The germline V and J ends were trimmed by 5 bases and 2 bases, with 16 bases remaining between them. The CDR3 here is CASSTEHGQTYEQYF. The CDR3 nucleotides are TGTGCCAGCAGCACAGAGCACGGACAGACCTACGAGCAGTACTTC. Looking up the rest from reference TRBV11-3 and TRBJ2-7 gives the full variable domain: EAGVVQSPRYKIIEKKQPVAFWCNPISGHNTLYWYLQNLGQGPELLIRYENEEAVDDSQLPKDRFSAERLKGVDSTLKIQPAELGDSAVYLCASSTEHGQTYEQYFGPGTRLTVT.

The chain uses TRBV2 and TRBJ1-4, with 9 nucleotides matching TRBD1. Per germline, CDR1 SNHLY and CDR2 FYNNEI. This CDR3 spans 13 amino acids. Trimming took 10 bases from V and 6 from J; bases not matched to a gene: 6. This CDR3 reads CATRDRDDEKLFF. For the CDR3, the DNA is TGTGCCACCCGGGACAGGGATGATGAAAAACTGTTTTTT. Based on the CDR3 plus reference TRBV2 and TRBJ1-4, the full variable domain is EPEVTQTPSHQVTQMGQEVILRCVPISNHLYFYWYRQILGQKVEFLVSFYNNEISEKSEIFDDQFSVERPDGSNFTLKIRSTKLEDSAMYFCATRDRDDEKLFFGSGTQLSVL.

The chain is built from TRBV6-6 and TRBJ2-5; weak D call: TRBD2 (6 bases). Germline V gives CDR1 MNHNY, CDR2 SVGAGI (reference sequence). V was clipped by 5 bases and J by 5 bases, with 15 bases between them. CDR3 size: 14 residues. The CDR3: CASSHRLGGETQYF. The CDR3 nucleotides read TGTGCCAGCAGTCACCGACTAGGAGGGGAGACCCAGTACTTC.

The chain recombines TRBV7-2 with TRBJ2-3; 7 bases are a match to TRBD2. Germline V gives CDR1 SGHTA, CDR2 FQGNSA. The junction had 7 bases not matched to a gene; V was cut back by 1 base and J by 6 bases. The CDR3 covers 15 residues. The CDR3 region is CASSLDFTGGDTQYF. The CDR3 DNA reads as TGTGCCAGCAGCTTAGACTTCACGGGAGGTGATACGCAGTATTTT. Based on the CDR3 plus reference TRBV7-2 and TRBJ2-3, the full variable domain is GAGVSQSPSNKVTEKGKDVELRCDPISGHTALYWYRQSLGQGLEFLIYFQGNSAPDKSGLPSDRFSAERTGGSVSTLTIQRTQQEDSAVYLCASSLDFTGGDTQYFGPGTRLTVL.

The genes are TRBV7-2 and TRBJ2-2, with D unresolved. Between the trimmed V and J ends, which lost 0 bases and 7 bases, there was a span of 0 bases. The CDR3 is 11 amino acids. Looked up from germline, CDR1 is SGHTA and CDR2 is FQGNSA. In DNA, the CDR3 is TGTGCCAGCAGCTTAGCCGGGGAGCTGTTTTTT. It specifies CASSLAGELFF.

The chain is built from TRBV7-9 and TRBJ2-7; 7 nucleotides line up with TRBD1. CDR3 length equals 15 residues. Trimming took 1 base from V and 1 from J; bases not matched to a gene: 4. In germline, CDR1 is SEHNR, CDR2 FQNEAQ (reference sequence). CDR3 coding DNA: TGTGCCAGCAGCTTAGGACGGACAGGTTCCTACGAGCAGTACTTC. Its translation: CASSLGRTGSYEQYF.

V and J are TRBV4-1 and TRBJ2-5; D is undetermined. CDR3 length: 14 residues. Looked up from germline, CDR1 is MGHRA and CDR2 is YSYEKL. V was trimmed by 1 base and J by 2 bases, leaving 8 bases between them. The CDR3 reads CASSQAWGQETQYF. CDR3 coding DNA: TGCGCCAGCAGCCAAGCCTGGGGTCAAGAGACCCAGTACTTC.

The chain carries TRBV7-8 and TRBJ2-5; D ambiguous. The CDR3 extends over 15 amino acids. V was trimmed by 6 bases and J by 7 bases, leaving 21 bases between them. Germline V gene data show CDR1 as SGHVS and CDR2 as FQNEAQ. CDR3 nucleotides: TGTGCCAGCAGACCTTTCGCGACCCGAGGTTTGACCCAGTACTTC. It specifies CASRPFATRGLTQYF.

The chain is built from TRBV7-9 and TRBJ1-1; 7 positions agree with TRBD1. Per germline, CDR1 SEHNR and CDR2 FQNEAQ (reference sequence). This CDR3 spans 15 amino acids. Trimming removed 4 bases from V and 1 base from J; junction bases left unmatched: 6. CDR3 nucleotides: TGTGCCAGCAGCTCCAGACAGGGTTCGAACACTGAAGCTTTCTTT. Amino acids: CASSSRQGSNTEAFF. Based on the CDR3 plus reference TRBV7-9 and TRBJ1-1, the full variable domain is DTGVSQNPRHKITKRGQNVTFRCDPISEHNRLYWYRQTLGQGPEFLTYFQNEAQLEKSRLLSDRFSAERPKGSFSTLEIQRTEQGDSAMYLCASSSRQGSNTEAFFGQGTRLTVV.

V is TRBV5-1 and J is TRBJ1-3; D remains unclear. The CDR3 sequence is 16 residues long. Trimming left V 0 bases short and J 0 bases short, with 10 bases between. Germline V lookup: CDR1 SGHRS, CDR2 YFSETQ. As DNA, the CDR3 is TGCGCCAGCAGCTTGGACAAGTCATACTCTGGAAACACCATATATTTT. Translated: CASSLDKSYSGNTIYF.

The chain joins TRBV5-5 to TRBJ1-2; D is possibly TRBD1 (5 bases). In germline, CDR1 is SGHKS, CDR2 YYEKEE (reference sequence). The V end lost 1 base, the J end lost 7 bases, and 14 bases lay between the germline ends. CDR3 length: 14 amino acids. Written as DNA, the CDR3 is TGTGCCAGCAGCTTGCCGGCAGGGAGTACTGGCTACACCTTC. This codes for CASSLPAGSTGYTF.

The chain is built from TRBV4-3 and TRBJ2-7, with D tentatively TRBD2 (6 bases). V was cut by 3 bases and J by 6 bases, with 15 bases left in between. Germline loops: CDR1 LGHNA, CDR2 YSLEER. The CDR3 is made up of 14 amino acids. DNA of the CDR3: TGCGCCAGCAGCCAGGATACGGGACTCCCCGAGCAGTACTTC. Protein product: CASSQDTGLPEQYF.